The source of this T cell receptor beta chain is a study of blood T cells in healthy people across ages. V was cut by 0 bases and J by 11 bases, with 16 bases left in between. Germline loops: CDR1 MNHEY, CDR2 SVGEGT. The CDR3 is 14 amino acids. A second about 6 to 12 cycle PCR used barcoded and J-beta primers. TCRdb passed the 5' RACE reads through MiXCR, listing each CDR3 protein once. Among fewer than 2 million distinct CDR3 sequences, 39% were seen once, and the ten largest hold under 30%. Those donating, healthy Caucasian individuals from Russia, were aged 6 to 90. The receptor was derived from a human donor in good health. V gene TRBV6-2 or TRBV6-3 combines with J gene TRBJ2-5; D is unresolved. The sequencing input was blood. The chain's CDR3 is CASSYSTRGLQQYF. The DNA of the CDR3 is TGTGCCAGCAGTTACTCGACGAGAGGTCTTCAGCAGTACTTC.